These T cell receptor beta chains were read from a single sample in a study of blood T cell repertoires in COVID-19. The assay was immunoSEQ multiplex PCR, and TCRdb's table has in-frame clones only and misses some. The repertoire holds more than 100,000 clones, about 90% seen once, with 5% to 8% in the top ten. What was sequenced was peripheral blood. The source of these receptors is a human donor in a cohort sampled during active COVID-19. The CDR3 runs from the conserved cysteine through the conserved F or W. D genes are given only for firm matches. Clone size is stated in some rows and not others, as once, few, many or a class when expanded.

j_gene,d_gene,v_gene,abundance,CDR3nt,CDR3aa
TRBJ2-2,NA,TRBV11-2,NA,TGTGCCAGCAGCTCCGTGACCGGGGAGCTGTTTTTT,CASSSVTGELFF
TRBJ2-7,NA,TRBV28,NA,TGTGCCAGCAGTCGCCCTGGACAGCCTCTGAGCGGCTACGAGCAGTACTTC,CASSRPGQPLSGYEQYF
TRBJ2-2,TRBD2,TRBV7-7,NA,TGTGCCAGCAGCCTAAACGTGATGGGGGATATAGGACTAGCTCCCGGGGAGCTGTTTTTT,CASSLNVMGDIGLAPGELFF
TRBJ2-7,TRBD2,TRBV4-1,NA,TGCGCCAGCAGCCAAGGAGGACTAGCGGGAACCTTATCCTACGAGCAGTACTTC,CASSQGGLAGTLSYEQYF
TRBJ2-1,NA,TRBV30,NA,TGTGCCTGGAGTTTGGACACCTCCTACAATGAGCAGTTCTTC,CAWSLDTSYNEQFF
TRBJ1-6,TRBD1,TRBV6-5,NA,TGTGCCAGCAGTTACTCCCGAGGACAGGGCAATTCACCCCTCCACTTT,CASSYSRGQGNSPLHF
TRBJ1-4,TRBD1,TRBV6-6,NA,TGTGCCAGCAGGTCTCCCAGGGGGTCTAATGAAAAACTGTTTTTT,CASRSPRGSNEKLFF
TRBJ2-7,TRBD1,TRBV6-5,NA,TGTGCCAGCAGTTACTCCCTGGACAGGACCTACGAGCAGTACTTC,CASSYSLDRTYEQYF
TRBJ1-2,TRBD1,TRBV7-8,NA,TGTGCCAGCAGCTCGCCTCAGGCAGGGGGCTTCGGGTATGGCTACACCTTC,CASSSPQAGGFGYGYTF
TRBJ2-5,NA,TRBV28,NA,TGTGCCAGCAGTTTAGGCGGGACCCAGTACTTC,CASSLGGTQYF
TRBJ1-2,NA,TRBV28,NA,TGTGCCAGCATCGTTAGTCTCGGGGTAGACTATGGCTACACCTTC,CASIVSLGVDYGYTF
TRBJ1-6,NA,TRBV23-1,NA,TGCGCCAGCAGTCAACGAGGTACACCCTCCTATAATTCACCCCTCCACTTT,CASSQRGTPSYNSPLHF
TRBJ2-5,NA,TRBV12-3/TRBV12-4,once,TGTGCCAGCAGTTTATCCAGTTGGGAGACCCAGTACTTC,CASSLSSWETQYF
TRBJ1-4,NA,TRBV7-6,NA,TGTGCCAGCAGCTCCCTCGAGCGGGGTAACGAAAAACTGTTTTTT,CASSSLERGNEKLFF
TRBJ1-1,TRBD1,TRBV29-1,NA,TGCAGCTCTCGGACAGGGAACACTGAAGCTTTCTTT,CSSRTGNTEAFF
TRBJ2-7,TRBD1,TRBV29-1,NA,TGCAGCGGAGGACAGGGGATCTACGAGCAGTACTTC,CSGGQGIYEQYF
TRBJ2-3,TRBD2,TRBV7-9,NA,TGTGCCAGCAGCTTGGCTAGCGGGAGGAGGGATACGCAGTATTTT,CASSLASGRRDTQYF
TRBJ1-2,NA,TRBV6-5,NA,TGTGCCAGCAGTTATTCGGACTATGGCTACACCTTC,CASSYSDYGYTF
TRBJ2-6,NA,TRBV4-2,NA,TGTGCCAGCAGCCAAGAGGGGGCGGGGGCCTTCTCTGGGGCCAACGTCCTGACTTTC,CASSQEGAGAFSGANVLTF
TRBJ2-1,TRBD2,TRBV5-1,NA,TGCGCCAGCAGCCTCGGACTAGCGGGAGGACGCGGTGAGCAGTTCTTC,CASSLGLAGGRGEQFF
TRBJ2-7,NA,TRBV11-2,NA,TGTGCCAGCAGCTTAGTTGGGGGCTCCAACTACGAGCAGTACTTC,CASSLVGGSNYEQYF
TRBJ2-2,TRBD2,TRBV11-2,NA,TGTGCCAGCAGCCCGATGACTAGCGGTAACACCGGGGAGCTGTTTTTT,CASSPMTSGNTGELFF
TRBJ2-3,TRBD1,TRBV7-2,NA,TGTGCCAGCAGCGAAGAGGGGGCGGGTACGCAGTATTTT,CASSEEGAGTQYF
TRBJ2-3,NA,TRBV30,NA,TGTGCCTGGAGTGCGACAATCGCTGATACGCAGTATTTT,CAWSATIADTQYF
TRBJ2-6,TRBD1,TRBV7-3,NA,TGTGCCAGCAGCCCCGGACAGGGAGTTCCTGGGGCCAACGTCCTGACTTTC,CASSPGQGVPGANVLTF
TRBJ1-2,NA,TRBV5-1,once,TGCGCCAGCAGCCTGGCTGGAGACAACTATGGCTACACCTTC,CASSLAGDNYGYTF
TRBJ2-7,TRBD1,TRBV11-1,NA,TGTGCCAGCACCTGGGGGACAGACAATGCCGAGCAGTACTTC,CASTWGTDNAEQYF
TRBJ2-5,NA,TRBV19,NA,TGTGCCAGTAGTAGCCACCGTGGGCGCCAAGAGACCCAGTACTTC,CASSSHRGRQETQYF
TRBJ1-1,NA,TRBV9,NA,TGTGCCAGCAGCGGGGACACCGGCGAAACTGAAGCTTTCTTT,CASSGDTGETEAFF
TRBJ2-2,TRBD2,TRBV7-9,NA,TGTGCCAGCAGCTTAACTAGCGGCGTCGGGGAGCTGTTTTTT,CASSLTSGVGELFF
TRBJ1-1,NA,TRBV5-4,NA,TGTGCCAGCAGCCCGACGGCGGGGGCTAACACTGAAGCTTTCTTT,CASSPTAGANTEAFF
TRBJ1-2,NA,TRBV5-6,NA,TGTGCCAGCACACCTTGGGCAGGGGTTGAGGGCTACACCTTC,CASTPWAGVEGYTF
TRBJ2-1,NA,TRBV4-1,NA,TGCGCCAGCAGCCAAGTTCGGTACCCCTACAATGAGCAGTTCTTC,CASSQVRYPYNEQFF
TRBJ1-2,NA,TRBV24-1,NA,TGTGCCACCAGTGATTTTTCTCAGAATCATGGCTACACCTTC,CATSDFSQNHGYTF
TRBJ1-4,TRBD1,TRBV19,NA,TGTGCCAGTAGTTTGACAGGGTCTTCTAATGAAAAACTGTTTTTT,CASSLTGSSNEKLFF
TRBJ1-2,TRBD1,TRBV28,NA,TGTGCCAGCAGTTTATCGGACAGGGGAGGCTACACCTTC,CASSLSDRGGYTF
TRBJ2-7,NA,TRBV2,NA,TGTGCCAGCAGAGAGGGGGAGACATACGAGCAGTACTTC,CASREGETYEQYF
TRBJ1-1,TRBD1,TRBV3-1/TRBV3-2,NA,TGTGCCAGCAGTGTTCCGGGACAGGGTTATTCTGAAGCTTTCTTT,CASSVPGQGYSEAFF
TRBJ2-3,TRBD2,TRBV5-1,NA,TGCGCCAGCAGCGTTAGCGGGTCTAGCACAGATACGCAGTATTTT,CASSVSGSSTDTQYF
TRBJ2-1,TRBD2,TRBV10-3,NA,TGTGCCATCAGTGGAAACCTAGCGGGTGAGCAGTTCTTC,CAISGNLAGEQFF
TRBJ1-6,TRBD1,TRBV6-5,NA,TGTGCCAGCAGCCGGACCGGGACAGATAATTCACCCCTCCACTTT,CASSRTGTDNSPLHF
TRBJ1-1,TRBD1,TRBV13,NA,TGTGCCAGCAGCACCCGGGACAGGGGTAAAGCTTTCTTT,CASSTRDRGKAFF
TRBJ1-5,NA,TRBV4-1,NA,TGCGCCAGCAGCGAAAAGAGGAATCAGCCCCAGCATTTT,CASSEKRNQPQHF
TRBJ2-1,TRBD2,TRBV24-1,few,TGTGCCACATCCGGGACTAGCGTCACCAATGAGCAGTTCTTC,CATSGTSVTNEQFF
TRBJ2-2,TRBD1,TRBV2,NA,TGTGCCAGCAAGACAGGGGGTATCGGGGAGCTGTTTTTT,CASKTGGIGELFF
TRBJ2-1,TRBD2,TRBV4-2,NA,TGTGCCAGCAGCCAAGATCCAGCGGGAGAAAACAATGAGCAGTTCTTC,CASSQDPAGENNEQFF
TRBJ2-5,NA,TRBV10-3,NA,TGTGCCATCAGTGACAGGGTTAGTGAGACCCAGTACTTC,CAISDRVSETQYF
TRBJ1-1,NA,TRBV28,NA,TGTGCCAGCAGTACCCCGGAGGTTCGGAACACTGAAGCTTTCTTT,CASSTPEVRNTEAFF
TRBJ1-4,NA,TRBV10-1,NA,TGCGCCAGCCGTAGGTTGGGGGGGCACATCGCTAAAATGGAGGAAAAACTGTTTTTT,CASRRLGGHIAKMEEKLFF
TRBJ2-1,NA,TRBV6-1,NA,TGTGCCAGCAGTGTTCCGGTGCGGGAGAGGGGGGTTATCTCCTACAATGAGCAGTTCTTC,CASSVPVRERGVISYNEQFF
TRBJ2-5,TRBD2,TRBV7-9,NA,TGTGCCAGCAGCGCGACTAGCGGGGGGGCCATGGAGACCCAGTACTTC,CASSATSGGAMETQYF
TRBJ2-7,NA,TRBV4-2,NA,TGTGCCAGCAATCCAAATGTGGGGGCGGGTGGGAGTGCCGAGCAGTACTTC,CASNPNVGAGGSAEQYF
TRBJ2-1,TRBD1,TRBV27,NA,TGTGCCAGCAGTTTCGGGGACAGAGAGCAGTTCTTC,CASSFGDREQFF
TRBJ1-3,NA,TRBV29-1,once,TGCAGCGTTGATTTCGGCGGGGGCCGTGGAAACACCATATATTTT,CSVDFGGGRGNTIYF